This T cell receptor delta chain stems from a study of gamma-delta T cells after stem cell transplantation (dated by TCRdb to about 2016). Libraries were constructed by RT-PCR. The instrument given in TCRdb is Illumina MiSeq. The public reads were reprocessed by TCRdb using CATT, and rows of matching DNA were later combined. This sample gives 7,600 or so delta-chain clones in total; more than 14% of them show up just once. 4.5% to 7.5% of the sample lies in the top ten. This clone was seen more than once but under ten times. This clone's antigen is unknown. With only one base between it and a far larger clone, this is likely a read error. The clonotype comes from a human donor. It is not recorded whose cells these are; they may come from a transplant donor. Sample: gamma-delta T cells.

The bases read TGTGCCTGTGGCGTACTGGGGGATACCGATAAACTCATCTTT. The resulting protein is CACGVLGDTDKLIF. This chain joins TRDV2 to TRDJ1, and 10 junction bases match TRDD3. From the germline V gene, CDR1 is GEAIGNYY and CDR2 is EKD. CDR3 length: 14 amino acids, cysteine to phenylalanine. The retained sequence is limited to the CDR3, 42 bases, with the frame set at the first base. V has 5 bases trimmed and J has 2 bases trimmed; junction bases matching no gene number 4.